This record concerns one T cell receptor beta chain sequence. This sample was taken from a study of CD8 T cells in Susac syndrome. An amount of RNA that ranged from roughly 0.45 to 1 ug was reverse transcribed with random hexamers. Amplification of TCR beta CDR3 by immunoSEQ multiplex PCR spanned 54 Vbeta and 13 Jbeta. MiXCR, run by TCRdb on the immunoSEQ multiplex PCR reads, gives a single entry per CDR3 protein. The table lists some 190,000 distinct CDR3 sequences, around 93% of them singletons. Per the germline V gene, CDR1 is KGHSH and CDR2 is LQKENI. The CDR3 is 16 residues long. Trimming removed 3 bases from V and 9 bases from J; junction bases left unmatched: 9.

The sequencing input was CD4+ T cells from PBMCs. The J gene is TRBJ2-4, the V gene TRBV18; 12 bases map to TRBD1. The TCR comes from a human donor with Susac syndrome. The CDR3 DNA reads as TGTGCCAGCTCACCTACCGGGACAGGGGGCCAGGGCATTCAGTACTTC. Protein: CASSPTGTGGQGIQYF.